What follows are 11 T cell receptor beta chains derived from one specimen sequenced in a study of cytomegalovirus exposure and HLA in healthy donors. The PCR made use of 60 Vbeta and 13 Jbeta primers. Assay used: immunoSEQ multiplex PCR; TCRdb lists only in-frame clones, some missing. Counted here are about 120,000 clones, over 80% occurring once; the ten biggest clones make up approximately 0.22%. The sample was PBMCs. The receptors shown here come from a man over 45 in good health and CMV-seronegative.

This clone has a single count. The V call is TRBV4-2, the J call TRBJ1-1; TRBD1 matches at 8 bases. Looked up from germline, CDR1 is LGHNA and CDR2 is YNFKEQ. V was pared by 5 bases and J by 0 bases, with 14 bases of the junction left unmatched. This CDR3 has 18 amino acids. Here the CDR3 reads CASSSPPGGNVMNTEAFF. The CDR3 DNA follows: TGTGCCAGCAGCTCCCCCCCAGGGGGCAACGTCATGAACACTGAAGCTTTCTTT.

Of note for this clone: The sample holds other DNA sequences that translate to the same CDR3. The chain has TRBV6-1 and TRBJ1-4; no clear D. CDR1 is MNHNS, CDR2 SASEGT, per germline. The V gene lost 0 bases and the J gene lost 10 bases, with 6 bases spanning the gap. The length of the CDR3 is 12 residues. CDR3 coding DNA: TGTGCCAGCAGTGAAGCCGAGGGAAAACTGTTTTTT. This sequence encodes CASSEAEGKLFF.

The chain recombines TRBV7-2 with TRBJ2-1, with 10 bases matching TRBD2. Germline CDR1 reads SGHTA; CDR2 reads FQGNSA. The J segment lost 4 bases and the V segment lost 3 bases, leaving 6 bases of the junction unmatched. This CDR3 contains 16 residues. The CDR3 region has the DNA TGTGCCAGCAGCTTCCGGACTAGCGGTTTTTACAATGAGCAGTTCTTC. It translates to CASSFRTSGFYNEQFF.

V is TRBV29-1 and J is TRBJ1-1; 7 bases fit TRBD1. The CDR3 covers 13 residues. The V and J ends lost 7 bases and 3 bases, in that order; junction bases with no gene match: 8. Germline lookup yields CDR1 SQVTM and CDR2 ANQGSEA. CDR3: CSAPTGRYTEAFF. The DNA of the CDR3 is TGCAGCGCCCCGACAGGGAGGTACACTGAAGCTTTCTTT.

The chain joins TRBV6-5 to TRBJ2-7; 10 nucleotides agree with TRBD2. Looked up from germline, CDR1 is MNHEY and CDR2 is SVGAGI. V was pared by 4 bases and J by 2 bases, with 8 bases of the junction left unmatched. This CDR3 has 16 residues. CDR3 loop: CASSSASSGGPYEQYF. CDR3 nucleotide sequence: TGTGCCAGCAGTTCCGCCTCTAGCGGGGGTCCCTACGAGCAGTACTTC.

V is TRBV7-3 and J is TRBJ2-7; 7 bases align to TRBD1. There are 14 residues in the CDR3. V lost 5 bases to trimming and J lost 0 bases; unmatched junction nucleotides: 4. CDR1 SGHTA and CDR2 FQGTGA come from the germline V gene. CDR3 DNA: TGTGCCAGCAGCGCGGCAGGGGGCTCCTACGAGCAGTACTTC. Its protein product is CASSAAGGSYEQYF.

The gene calls are TRBV5-1 and TRBJ2-2; D perhaps matches TRBD2 (5 bases). Germline CDR1 SGHRS, CDR2 YFSETQ. CDR3 length: 15 amino acids. Trimming removed 3 bases at V and 5 bases at J, with 14 bases between. CDR3 in amino acids: CASSWAGGETGELFF. For the CDR3, the DNA is TGCGCCAGCAGCTGGGCAGGAGGAGAGACCGGGGAGCTGTTTTTT.

This chain joins TRBV15 and TRBJ2-3, with a weak D call TRBD2 (6 bases). The V end lost 3 bases, the J end lost 0 bases, and 10 bases lay between the germline ends. The germline CDR1 and CDR2 sequences are LNHNV and YYDKDF (reference sequence). The length of the CDR3 is 15 residues. CDR3 loop: CATSSHSGSTDTQYF. The CDR3, as DNA: TGTGCCACCAGCAGCCACAGCGGGAGCACAGATACGCAGTATTTT.

The CDR3 DNA follows: TGTGCCAGTAATCCCCAACTAGCGGGAATAGGCGAGCAGTACTTC. Translation gives CASNPQLAGIGEQYF. The rearrangement uses TRBV19 and TRBJ2-7, with 10 bases lining up with TRBD2. Trimming cost V 7 bases and J 6 bases; bases outside gene matches: 12. Looked up from germline, CDR1 is LNHDA and CDR2 is SQIVND (reference sequence). The CDR3 totals 15 residues.

This clone was seen only once. V and J are TRBV19 and TRBJ1-3; 8 positions match TRBD1. The CDR3 is 13 residues long. J gave up 8 bases and V 7 bases, and 7 bases lay outside the gene matches. The germline V gene has CDR1 LNHDA and CDR2 SQIVND (reference sequence). As DNA, the CDR3 is TGTGCCAGTACCCTGACAGGGGTGGACACCATATATTTT. Its translation: CASTLTGVDTIYF.

This clone was observed once. This CDR3 reads CASSSLSTGRSNQPQHF. CDR3 nucleotides: TGTGCCAGTAGTAGCTTATCGACAGGCCGCAGCAATCAGCCCCAGCATTTT. The rearrangement links TRBV19 to TRBJ1-5, with D possibly TRBD1 on 6 matching bases. This CDR3 is built from 17 residues. Trimming pared 4 bases from V and 1 base from J, leaving 17 bases between. Per germline, CDR1 LNHDA and CDR2 SQIVND (reference sequence).